This T cell receptor (beta chain) emerged from a study of blood T cell repertoires in COVID-19. Study-level background: Samples of COVID-19 (acute and convalescent) were obtained from the United States, Italy and Spain. T cells, B-cell-depleted T cells, or PBMCs provided the cDNA or gDNA that served as material.

Germline assignment: CDR1 MNHEY and CDR2 SVGAGI. This CDR3 is 14 amino acids long. V lost 7 bases, J lost 3 bases, and 8 bases stayed unmatched. The authors' processing: Amplification of reference gene primers was used by the study to estimate nucleated cell counts. TCRdb's table, derived via immunoSEQ multiplex PCR, lists solely in-frame clones and lacks some. The DNA gave D and trimming, while V, J and clone size come from that table. The sample includes over 15,000 clones, around 85% of them seen just once. This sequence originates from a middle-aged man with active or convalescent COVID-19. Sequencing was done on a sample of peripheral blood. The chain links TRBV6-5 to TRBJ2-7, with TRBD2 identical over 8 bases. The CDR3 DNA sequence: TGTGCCAGCAAGGCCCGGGGGGGGGACTACGAGCAGTACTTC. It encodes CASKARGGDYEQYF.